This T cell receptor beta chain was retrieved from a study of CD8+CD57+ T cells in acquired aplastic anemia. General study points: The study found no significant CD8+ Simpson's diversity difference between patients and controls. Twenty-nine CD8+ CDR3 sequences were shared between patients and controls.

Trimming shortened V by 4 bases and J by 6 bases, and 12 bases separated the two germline ends. Germline V gene sequence: CDR1 KGHDR, CDR2 SFDVKD. The CDR3 is made up of 14 amino acids. In regard to this clonotype: Its antigen remains unidentified.

The template for TCR beta VDJ and CDR3 sequence profiling was genomic DNA. MiXCR, run by TCRdb on the reads, gives a single entry per CDR3 protein. Altogether about 180,000 distinct CDR3 sequences are present, around 50% being singletons, with the ten largest covering approximately 13%. Whoever was chosen for sequencing had shown CD8+CD57+ cell expansion by flow cytometry. All participating patients were living with severe acquired aplastic anemia. At blood sampling, none of the patients had yet received therapy. The rearrangement links TRBV24-1 to TRBJ1-5, with a possible D match to TRBD1 (6 bases). The specimen sequenced was sorted CD4+, CD8+, or CD8+CD57+ T cells (not recorded which) from PBMCs. This TCR derives from a human donor with aplastic anemia. The CDR3 DNA sequence: TGTGCCACCAGTGAGGCAGGGGAGGGTCAGCCCCAGCATTTT. Its translation: CATSEAGEGQPQHF.